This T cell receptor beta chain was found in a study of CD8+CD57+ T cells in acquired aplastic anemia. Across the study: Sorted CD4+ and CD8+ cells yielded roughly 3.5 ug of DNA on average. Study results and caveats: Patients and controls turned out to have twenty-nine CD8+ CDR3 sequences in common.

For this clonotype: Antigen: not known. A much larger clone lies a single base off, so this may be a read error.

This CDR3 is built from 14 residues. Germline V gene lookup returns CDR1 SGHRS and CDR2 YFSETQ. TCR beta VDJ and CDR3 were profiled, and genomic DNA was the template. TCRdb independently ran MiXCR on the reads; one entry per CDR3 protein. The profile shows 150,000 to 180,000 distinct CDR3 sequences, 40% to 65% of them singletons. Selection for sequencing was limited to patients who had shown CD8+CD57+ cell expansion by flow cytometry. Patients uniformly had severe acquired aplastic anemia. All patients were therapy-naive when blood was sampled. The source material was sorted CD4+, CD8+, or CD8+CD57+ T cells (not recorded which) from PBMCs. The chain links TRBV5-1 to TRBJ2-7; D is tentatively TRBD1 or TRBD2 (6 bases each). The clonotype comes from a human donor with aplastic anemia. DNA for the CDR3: TGCGTCAGCCAGGACGGGGGCGGGTTGGACGAGCAGTACTTC. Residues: CVSQDGGGLDEQYF.